The clone carrying this T cell receptor beta chain turned up a few times. The antigen remains undetermined. The data originate from a study of T cells after yellow fever vaccination. From the 5' RACE reads, TCRdb called clonotypes with MiXCR, one entry per CDR3 protein. Of around 500,000 distinct CDR3 sequences listed, less than 25% are singletons. The germline V gene encodes CDR1 DFQATT and CDR2 SNEGSKA (reference sequence). V lost 6 bases, J lost 3 bases, and 17 bases lay in between. CDR3 size: 15 residues. Regarding the study as a whole: In post-booster samples, most primary-vaccination clones reappeared (around 95% CD4, roughly 88% CD8).

This chain links TRBV20-1 with TRBJ1-4; D is undetermined. Sequencing used PBMCs, obtained roughly 20 days after the first yellow fever vaccination. The TCR originated in a man between 18 and 29 years old who received the YFV17D yellow fever vaccine. This CDR3 reads CSATRAVSANEKLFF. The CDR3 DNA reads as TGCAGTGCCACAAGAGCCGTGTCAGCTAATGAAAAACTGTTTTTT.